These 28 T cell receptor beta chains came from one sample sequenced in a study of T-cell memory formation after mild COVID-19. Using its own MiXCR run on the 5' RACE reads, TCRdb lists one record per CDR3 protein. The table lists 450,000 to 700,000 distinct CDR3 sequences, about a sixth of them singletons. The sequencing input was PBMCs or a T cell subset sorted from them (not recorded which). The receptors were sampled from an adult woman who had mild COVID-19 (a few samples of this study predate the infection). Cell type and time point are not known.

This clonotype was observed a handful of times. The rearrangement links TRBV18 to TRBJ2-7, with D hard to call. Germline CDR1 KGHSH, CDR2 LQKENI. The CDR3 is 14 residues long. V shed 3 bases and J shed 3 bases, with 12 bases lying between them. CDR3 protein: CASSPPGPNYEQYF. Written as DNA, the CDR3 is TGTGCCAGCTCACCTCCCGGGCCAAACTACGAGCAGTACTTC.

The chain is built from TRBV29-1 and TRBJ2-1, with a possible D match to TRBD1 (5 bases). Trimming cost V 7 bases and J 3 bases, with 13 bases left between them. Germline V gene data show CDR1 as SQVTM and CDR2 as ANQGSEA. The length of the CDR3 is 13 residues. The CDR3 DNA sequence: TGCAGCGCCCGAACAGGCGACTACAATGAGCAGTTCTTC. Translated: CSARTGDYNEQFF.

This rearrangement joins TRBV6-2 or TRBV6-3 to TRBJ2-5; maybe TRBD2 (5 bases). The V gene's germline CDR1 is MNHEY and CDR2 SVGEGT. Between the trimmed V and J ends, which lost 7 bases and 0 bases, there was a span of 9 bases. CDR3 length: 13 residues. CDR3 in amino acids: CASMSTNQETQYF. CDR3 nucleotides: TGTGCCAGCATGTCGACTAACCAAGAGACCCAGTACTTC.

This clonotype showed up many times. The rearrangement uses TRBV6-2 or TRBV6-3 and TRBJ2-3, with TRBD2 identical over 9 bases. V dropped 2 bases and J dropped 2; count of bases not matched to a gene: 5. Germline assignment: CDR1 MNHEY and CDR2 SVGEGT. The length of the CDR3 is 16 residues. CDR3 region: CASSYLAGGPTDTQYF. Here the CDR3 DNA reads TGTGCCAGCAGTTACCTCGCGGGAGGGCCCACAGATACGCAGTATTTT.

This sequence joins TRBV3-1 and TRBJ1-5; 9 nucleotides match TRBD1. Germline lookup yields CDR1 LGHDT and CDR2 YNNKEL (reference sequence). This CDR3 has 16 amino acids. Trimming at V came to 4 bases and at J to 3 bases, leaving 7 bases not matched to a gene. In DNA, the CDR3 is TGTGCCAGCAGCCCGCGGACAGGGGCTACCAATCAGCCCCAGCATTTT. Its protein is CASSPRTGATNQPQHF.

This clonotype showed up just a few times. This chain links TRBV24-1 with TRBJ2-2; D is unclear. The CDR3 totals 14 residues. The germline V gene encodes CDR1 KGHDR and CDR2 SFDVKD. V was cut by 0 bases and J by 0 bases, with 1 base left in between. CDR3 sequence (DNA): TGTGCCACCAGTGATTTGGCGAACACCGGGGAGCTGTTTTTT. Translating gives CATSDLANTGELFF.

This clonotype was seen only a few times. The genes are TRBV7-8 and TRBJ1-4, with 9 bases aligning to TRBD1. Germline V gene sequence: CDR1 SGHVS, CDR2 FQNEAQ. With V trimmed by 4 bases and J by 4 bases, 19 bases remained unmatched. This CDR3 contains 20 residues. CDR3 sequence: CASSSAISLDRGNFNEKLFF. The CDR3 DNA reads as TGTGCCAGCAGCTCAGCTATATCTTTGGACAGGGGAAACTTTAATGAAAAACTGTTTTTT.

This clonotype was counted many times. The chain has TRBV7-2 and TRBJ2-3; D is unclear. The CDR3 has 15 amino acids. Per germline, CDR1 SGHTA and CDR2 FQGNSA. The V end lost 1 base, the J end lost 0 bases, and 8 bases lay between the germline ends. CDR3 coding DNA: TGTGCCAGCAGCTTAGTTGCAGCTAGCACAGATACGCAGTATTTT. Residues: CASSLVAASTDTQYF.

This clonotype has more than one count but fewer than ten. The chain carries TRBV7-9 and TRBJ2-2, with 11 positions matching TRBD1. CDR3 length equals 21 residues. The trim removed 5 bases at V and 6 bases at J, leaving 23 bases unmatched. Germline V CDR1 and CDR2: SEHNR, FQNEAQ (reference sequence). The CDR3 region has the DNA TGTGCCAGCAGCCAATATTCCTGGACAGGGGGCGATTCCCCAAGTTCCGGGGAGCTGTTTTTT. It codes for CASSQYSWTGGDSPSSGELFF.

The V call is TRBV6-5, the J call TRBJ1-4; no clear D. V shed 2 bases and J shed 0 bases, with 10 bases lying between them. Germline V CDR1 and CDR2: MNHEY, SVGAGI. The CDR3 has 16 amino acids. The chain's CDR3 is CASSYAGPATNEKLFF. The CDR3 bases are TGTGCCAGCAGTTACGCCGGTCCTGCAACTAATGAAAAACTGTTTTTT.

This clonotype has more than one count but fewer than ten. V is TRBV20-1 and J is TRBJ2-1, with unresolved D. Trimming stripped 6 bases from V and 5 bases from J, with 17 bases between. The germline V gene encodes CDR1 DFQATT and CDR2 SNEGSKA (reference sequence). The CDR3 covers 14 residues. This CDR3 is CSAPTSRWNNEQFF. Written as DNA, the CDR3 is TGCAGTGCCCCCACTTCACGGTGGAACAATGAGCAGTTCTTC.

The chain carries TRBV12-3 or TRBV12-4 and TRBJ1-1; unclear D gene. There are 15 residues in the CDR3. The germline V and J ends were trimmed by 5 bases and 1 base, with 14 bases remaining between them. Here the CDR3 reads CASSGPGTQNTEAFF. CDR3 nucleotide sequence: TGTGCCAGCAGTGGCCCGGGCACCCAGAACACTGAAGCTTTCTTT.

The CDR3 DNA reads as TGTGCCAGCAGCATACAGGGTGCCTACAATGAGCAGTTCTTC. This encodes CASSIQGAYNEQFF. The chain carries TRBV7-2 and TRBJ2-1, with D perhaps TRBD1 (6 bases). This CDR3 spans 14 amino acids. Germline values: CDR1 SGHTA, CDR2 FQGNSA. Trimming left V 5 bases short and J 2 bases short, with 10 bases between.

The chain links TRBV30 to TRBJ1-4; TRBD1 agrees at 8 bases. Trimming at V came to 3 bases and at J to 8 bases, leaving 5 bases not matched to a gene. Germline CDR1 reads GTSNPN; CDR2 reads SVGIG (reference sequence). The CDR3 runs to 13 residues. The CDR3 loop is CAWSGTGIEKLFF. CDR3 nucleotides: TGTGCCTGGAGCGGGACAGGTATCGAAAAACTGTTTTTT.

The rearrangement joins TRBV9 to TRBJ2-3, with TRBD2 as a possible D gene (5 bases). Germline V CDR1 and CDR2: SGDLS, YYNGEE. The CDR3 has 15 residues. V was shortened by 0 bases and J by 2 bases, with 10 bases between the two germline ends. The CDR3 DNA is TGTGCCAGCAGCGTAGAGGGAGTTCTCACAGATACGCAGTATTTT. Protein product: CASSVEGVLTDTQYF.

This clonotype was counted at least ten times. In DNA, the CDR3 is TGCGCCAGCAGCCCAGGGGCGGGGGGGAGCACTGAAGCTTTCTTT. This sequence encodes CASSPGAGGSTEAFF. The chain has TRBV5-1 and TRBJ1-1; D is perhaps TRBD1 (6 bases). Trimming cost V 4 bases and J 4 bases, with 17 bases left between them. The CDR3 contains 15 residues. CDR1 is SGHRS and CDR2 is YFSETQ in the germline V gene.

This clonotype was detected only a few times. This chain links TRBV6-2 or TRBV6-3 with TRBJ1-1; D may be TRBD1 (6 bases). Between the trimmed V and J ends, which lost 2 bases and 4 bases, there was a span of 8 bases. Germline CDR1 and CDR2: MNHEY and SVGEGT. The CDR3 loop spans 13 amino acids. CDR3 nucleotide sequence: TGTGCCAGCAGTTACCAGGGGATCACTGAAGCTTTCTTT. This encodes CASSYQGITEAFF.

This chain uses TRBV6-2 or TRBV6-3 with TRBJ1-5; D ambiguous. CDR1 MNHEY and CDR2 SVGEGT come from the germline V gene. CDR3 length: 10 residues. The CDR3 nucleotides read TGTGAGGCGGTTAATCAGCCCCAGCATTTT. The encoded protein is CEAVNQPQHF.

This clonotype was observed a few times. This sequence joins TRBV4-2 and TRBJ1-2, with 8 nucleotides matching TRBD1. The CDR3 spans 15 residues. Germline trimming cut 4 bases from V and 7 bases from J; bases unmatched to any gene: 11. Germline values: CDR1 LGHNA, CDR2 YNFKEQ. The CDR3 DNA is TGTGCCAGCAGCCCTCTGACAGGGGTCCAGAGTGGCTACACCTTC. This sequence encodes CASSPLTGVQSGYTF.

The V and J genes are TRBV15 and TRBJ2-7; D is unresolved. The V gene's germline CDR1 is LNHNV and CDR2 YYDKDF (reference sequence). Trimming stripped 0 bases from V and 4 bases from J, with 16 bases between. The CDR3 loop spans 16 amino acids. CDR3 coding DNA: TGTGCCACCAGCAGAGAGGCGGTGGCAGCCGGGTACGAGCAGTACTTC. The encoded protein is CATSREAVAAGYEQYF.

This clonotype was seen many times. The chain uses TRBV12-3 or TRBV12-4 and TRBJ1-1; D gene ambiguous. The length of the CDR3 is 11 residues. Trimming left V 3 bases short and J 4 bases short, with 3 bases between. CDR3 nucleotides: TGTGCCAGCAGTTTTTCCACTGAAGCTTTCTTT. Residues: CASSFSTEAFF.

The chain uses TRBV7-2 and TRBJ2-5; tentative D call: TRBD1 (6 bases). CDR3 length: 13 residues. Trimming took 4 bases from V and 5 from J, leaving 11 bases between them. Germline CDR1 is SGHTA and CDR2 is FQGNSA. CDR3 sequence reads: CASSWGHGETQYF. As DNA, the CDR3 is TGTGCCAGCAGCTGGGGACATGGGGAGACCCAGTACTTC. Full variable domain (missing parts from reference TRBV7-2 and TRBJ2-5): GAGVSQSPSNKVTEKGKDVELRCDPISGHTALYWYRQSLGQGLEFLIYFQGNSAPDKSGLPSDRFSAERTGGSVSTLTIQRTQQEDSAVYLCASSWGHGETQYFGPGTRLLVL.

This clonotype was seen only a few times. CDR3 protein: CSARLLPPIAGLSSYEQYF. CDR3 sequence (DNA): TGCAGTGCCCGCCTCCTTCCTCCCATAGCGGGGCTGAGCTCCTACGAGCAGTACTTC. This chain uses TRBV20-1 with TRBJ2-7, with 8 bases matching TRBD2. The CDR3 has 19 residues. Germline V gives CDR1 DFQATT, CDR2 SNEGSKA (reference sequence). V gave up 6 bases and J gave up 0 bases; unmatched junction bases: 22.

This clonotype showed up just a few times. The rearrangement links TRBV20-1 to TRBJ1-2; D is undetermined. Trimming shortened V by 2 bases and J by 2 bases, and 21 bases separated the two germline ends. The CDR3 runs 17 residues. The germline gives CDR1 DFQATT, CDR2 SNEGSKA (reference sequence). CDR3 residues: CSARIQGKLDSNYGYTF. CDR3 bases: TGCAGTGCTAGAATCCAAGGGAAACTAGACTCAAACTATGGCTACACCTTC.

The gene calls are TRBV6-1 and TRBJ2-5, with 10 positions matching TRBD1. The germline V gene encodes CDR1 MNHNS and CDR2 SASEGT. The CDR3 covers 15 residues. V trimming: 6 bases; J trimming: 3 bases; junction bases outside the gene matches: 7. CDR3 in amino acids: CASRSPGQGKETQYF. Written as DNA, the CDR3 is TGTGCCAGCAGGTCCCCGGGACAGGGGAAAGAGACCCAGTACTTC.

The chain couples TRBV11-3 to TRBJ2-1; D possibly corresponds to TRBD1 (6 bases). V was pared by 3 bases and J by 5 bases, with 11 bases between. From germline, CDR1 is SGHNT and CDR2 YENEEA. The CDR3 length is 14 residues. The CDR3 nucleotides are TGTGCCAGCAGCTTTTGGGACACCAACAATGAGCAGTTCTTC. Protein sequence: CASSFWDTNNEQFF. Looking up the rest from reference TRBV11-3 and TRBJ2-1 gives the full variable domain: EAGVVQSPRYKIIEKKQPVAFWCNPISGHNTLYWYLQNLGQGPELLIRYENEEAVDDSQLPKDRFSAERLKGVDSTLKIQPAELGDSAVYLCASSFWDTNNEQFFGPGTRLTVL.

The chain employs TRBV10-3 and TRBJ1-5; unclear D gene. This CDR3 has 13 amino acids. V lost 7 bases and J lost 7, with 14 bases in between. From germline, CDR1 is ENHRY and CDR2 SYGVKD. CDR3 DNA: TGTGCCATCACCCAGTCAGGAGGCCAGCCCCAGCATTTT. Protein sequence: CAITQSGGQPQHF.

There are a few counts of this clonotype. The chain uses TRBV5-4 and TRBJ2-1; D is perhaps TRBD1 (8 bases). The CDR3 covers 18 residues. V was trimmed by 4 bases and J by 7 bases, leaving 27 bases between them. Germline V gene data show CDR1 as SGHNT and CDR2 as YYREEE (reference sequence). CDR3 protein: CASSLGGGWTGSANEQFF. CDR3 DNA: TGTGCCAGCAGCCTGGGGGGGGGTTGGACAGGGTCAGCGAATGAGCAGTTCTTC.